The 19 T cell receptor beta chains in this list originate from one sample, sequenced in a study of blood T cell repertoires in COVID-19. The protocol was immunoSEQ multiplex PCR, while the TCRdb copy is restricted to in-frame clones and leaves out a portion. There are just under 45,000 clones in the sample; 87% occur only once, and 23% lies in the top ten. Sequenced sample: peripheral blood. These receptors originate from a woman aged 80 or over in a cohort sampled during active or convalescent COVID-19.

The rearrangement joins TRBV7-8 to TRBJ2-3; D ambiguous. V was trimmed by 5 bases and J by 10 bases, leaving 10 bases between them. Germline loops: CDR1 SGHVS, CDR2 FQNEAQ. This CDR3 comprises 11 residues. CDR3 sequence (DNA): TGTGCCAGCAGCACAAACAGTGCGCAGTATTTT. This codes for CASSTNSAQYF.

The chain is built from TRBV6-1 and TRBJ2-1, with TRBD2 identical over 13 bases. Germline trimming cut 8 bases from V and 9 bases from J; bases unmatched to any gene: 4. CDR1 is MNHNS and CDR2 is SASEGT in the germline V gene. This CDR3 is built from 13 residues. The CDR3, as DNA: TGTGCCAGCGGGACTAGCGGGATAGCTGAGCAGTTCTTC. Protein sequence: CASGTSGIAEQFF.

This sequence joins TRBV4-3 and TRBJ2-5; D perhaps matches TRBD1 (8 bases). The CDR3 sequence is 17 residues long. Germline loops: CDR1 LGHNA, CDR2 YSLEER. V was clipped by 0 bases and J by 1 base, with 15 bases between them. CDR3 bases: TGCGCCAGCAGCCAAGAGTGGACAGGGAGGGCCCAAGAGACCCAGTACTTC. Amino acids: CASSQEWTGRAQETQYF.

The rearrangement uses TRBV6-5 and TRBJ1-4, with D tentatively TRBD1 (6 bases). The CDR3 is 15 amino acids. CDR1 and CDR2 (germline): MNHEY, SVGAGI. Trimming removed 0 bases at V and 8 bases at J, with 13 bases between. The CDR3 is CASSYSAGVQEKLFF. The CDR3 bases are TGTGCCAGCAGTTACTCTGCAGGGGTCCAGGAAAAACTGTTTTTT.

The chain combines TRBV29-1 with TRBJ2-2, with 14 bases that match TRBD2. The junction had 13 bases not matched to a gene; V was cut back by 4 bases and J by 3 bases. This CDR3 is 19 amino acids long. Germline loops: CDR1 SQVTM, CDR2 ANQGSEA. CDR3 amino acids: CSVVRGLAGAHVDTGELFF. The CDR3 DNA sequence: TGCAGCGTTGTCAGGGGACTAGCGGGGGCCCACGTCGACACCGGGGAGCTGTTTTTT.

The rearrangement uses TRBV19 and TRBJ1-1, with 12 bases aligning to TRBD1. V shed 5 bases, J shed 11 bases, and the junction held 12 bases outside the gene matches. This CDR3 comprises 15 residues. Germline V gene data show CDR1 as LNHDA and CDR2 as SQIVND (reference sequence). The CDR3 DNA reads as TGTGCCAGTAGTCCCCGGGACAGGGGGCCCCTGTGGGCTTTCTTT. Translating gives CASSPRDRGPLWAFF.

The chain joins TRBV24-1 to TRBJ2-2; D call uncertain. The V end lost 5 bases, the J end lost 0 bases, and 6 bases lay between the germline ends. Germline V CDR1 and CDR2: KGHDR, SFDVKD. This CDR3 is built from 14 residues. CDR3 protein: CATSVYPNTGELFF. In DNA, the CDR3 is TGTGCCACCAGTGTCTACCCGAACACCGGGGAGCTGTTTTTT.

The chain carries TRBV27 and TRBJ1-2; the D gene is possibly TRBD1 (5 bases). Trimming left V 3 bases short and J 4 bases short, with 15 bases between. The CDR3 is 15 residues long. In germline, CDR1 is MNHEY, CDR2 SMNVEV (reference sequence). The CDR3 here is CASSFGRANFYGYTF. In DNA form, the CDR3 reads TGTGCCAGCAGTTTTGGCAGGGCAAATTTCTATGGCTACACCTTC.

The rearrangement joins TRBV12-5 to TRBJ1-2; 7 positions match TRBD1. Germline CDR1 reads LGHNT; CDR2 reads FRNRAP. This CDR3 has 14 residues. V trimming: 6 bases; J trimming: 8 bases; junction bases outside the gene matches: 12. CDR3 sequence reads: CASGSGKGAAGYTF. In nucleotides, the CDR3 is TGTGCTAGTGGCTCTGGGAAGGGGGCTGCCGGCTACACCTTC.

V usage is TRBV5-1 and J usage is TRBJ2-3; D gene uncertain. This CDR3 has 14 residues. V was clipped by 4 bases and J by 1 base, with 10 bases between them. Looked up from germline, CDR1 is SGHRS and CDR2 is YFSETQ. The CDR3, as DNA: TGCGCCAGCAGCCCCGAACCGGGCACAGATACGCAGTATTTT. Encoded protein: CASSPEPGTDTQYF.

The V gene is TRBV10-3, the J gene TRBJ2-2; 10 positions agree with TRBD2. The V and J ends lost 0 bases and 0 bases, in that order; junction bases with no gene match: 10. This CDR3 spans 20 amino acids. CDR1 is ENHRY and CDR2 is SYGVKD in the germline V gene. CDR3 nucleotides: TGTGCCATCAGTGAGTCGTCGAGGTTAGCGGGGGGCCCGAACACCGGGGAGCTGTTTTTT. Protein product: CAISESSRLAGGPNTGELFF.

The chain couples TRBV3-1 (or the pseudogene TRBV3-2) to TRBJ2-1; 9 bases map to TRBD1. Trimming cost V 8 bases and J 7 bases; bases outside gene matches: 9. Germline V gives CDR1 LGHDT, CDR2 YNNKEL (reference sequence). The CDR3 is 14 residues long. The DNA for the CDR3 is TGTGCCAGCCGCACGGGACAGGGTAGGAATGAGCAGTTCTTC. Translating gives CASRTGQGRNEQFF.

V is TRBV6-5 and J is TRBJ2-2; the D gene is possibly TRBD1 (7 bases). The ends were cut back, 7 bases at V and 6 bases at J, with 15 bases in the middle. This CDR3 is built from 14 residues. Germline assignment: CDR1 MNHEY and CDR2 SVGAGI. For the CDR3, the DNA is TGTGCCAGCACGGAGGGGGCCTATGCCGGGGAGCTGTTTTTT. This sequence encodes CASTEGAYAGELFF.

For the CDR3, the DNA is TGTGCCAGCTCTCCGCGACAGGGTCTTACGTACGAGCAGTACTTC. Protein product: CASSPRQGLTYEQYF. The chain has TRBV18 and TRBJ2-7, with 7 bases lining up with TRBD1. Germline CDR1 is KGHSH and CDR2 is LQKENI. With V trimmed by 6 bases and J by 4 bases, 12 bases remained unmatched. The CDR3 is 15 residues long.

The J gene is TRBJ1-1, the V gene TRBV6-5, with D perhaps matching TRBD1 (5 bases). The CDR3 has 16 residues. Germline CDR1 and CDR2: MNHEY and SVGAGI. Trimming left V 4 bases short and J 1 base short, with 16 bases between. As DNA, the CDR3 is TGTGCCAGCAGTTCTGACAGTCCGAGTTGGAACACTGAAGCTTTCTTT. Translating it yields CASSSDSPSWNTEAFF.

This sequence joins TRBV10-3 and TRBJ1-2; 7 bases are shared with TRBD1. Germline CDR1 reads ENHRY; CDR2 reads SYGVKD. The trim removed 5 bases at V and 0 bases at J, leaving 6 bases unmatched. This CDR3 spans 15 amino acids. The CDR3, as DNA: TGTGCCATCAGTTTGACAGGGACCCCTAACTATGGCTACACCTTC. Translation: CAISLTGTPNYGYTF.

This clone was picked up one time. CDR3 in DNA: TGTGCCAGCAGCCCAAACTCAGGGGGCGCTTGGATCGAGCAGTACTTC. Residues: CASSPNSGGAWIEQYF. J is TRBJ2-7 and V is TRBV7-2; TRBD1 aligns across 8 bases. Germline trimming cut 5 bases from V and 6 bases from J; bases unmatched to any gene: 15. The germline V gene has CDR1 SGHTA and CDR2 FQGNSA. The CDR3 spans 16 residues. The whole variable domain, remainder taken from reference TRBV7-2 and TRBJ2-7, is GAGVSQSPSNKVTEKGKDVELRCDPISGHTALYWYRQSLGQGLEFLIYFQGNSAPDKSGLPSDRFSAERTGGSVSTLTIQRTQQEDSAVYLCASSPNSGGAWIEQYFGPGTRLTVT.

The table lists this clone with a count of one. The chain has TRBV7-2 and TRBJ1-3; D unresolved. This CDR3 comprises 15 residues. The ends were cut back, 2 bases at V and 0 bases at J, with 8 bases in the middle. Germline CDR1 is SGHTA and CDR2 is FQGNSA. CDR3 residues: CASSLQVLSGNTIYF. CDR3 DNA: TGTGCCAGCAGCTTACAGGTCCTCTCTGGAAACACCATATATTTT.

The rearrangement uses TRBV9 and TRBJ2-1; D is unclear. This CDR3 is built from 13 residues. Germline V CDR1 and CDR2: SGDLS, YYNGEE. The ends were cut back, 0 bases at V and 9 bases at J, with 10 bases in the middle. The CDR3 DNA follows: TGTGCCAGCAGCGTAGCCTATTCCGGTGAGCAGTTCTTC. Amino acid sequence: CASSVAYSGEQFF.